The following is a TCR beta chain sequence with its context. The sample belongs to a study of blood T cell repertoires in COVID-19. Original processing methods: It was from reference gene primer amplification that nucleated cell counts were estimated. TCRdb's table, derived via immunoSEQ multiplex PCR, lists solely in-frame clones and lacks some. V and J calls and clone size are as listed in that table; D and trimming were resolved from the DNA. Here the sample spans 250,000 or so clones, around 88% being singletons. Germline CDR1 and CDR2: SGHTA and FQGNSA. CDR3 length equals 16 residues. Trimming took 5 bases from V and 4 from J; bases not matched to a gene: 13. Among Cohort 3 donors, those recovered had two negative PCRs, clearance, or symptom resolution.

The TCR comes from a woman in her forties or fifties who had recovered from COVID-19. Sequenced material: PBMCs or T cells enriched from blood (not recorded which). J is TRBJ2-7 and V is TRBV7-2; 8 bases agree with TRBD2. CDR3 sequence: CASSPRGQAGAYEQYF. CDR3 DNA: TGTGCCAGCAGCCCCCGGGGGCAAGCGGGGGCTTACGAGCAGTACTTC.